This TCR beta chain originates from a study of cytomegalovirus exposure and HLA in healthy donors. Overall study findings and caveats: TCR beta sequences reportedly predicted most subjects' HLA-A and HLA-B alleles accurately. Donor immune exposure was known only as CMV serostatus. Using a false discovery rate of 0.05, a later analysis showed that fewer than 20,000 TCR beta sequences were associated with HLA alleles. It emerged from a later analysis that several of the most significant clusters appeared to be linked to common viral pathogens.

Points on this clone: Its antigen is currently unknown.

The V end lost 4 bases, the J end lost 0 bases, and 7 bases lay between the germline ends. The germline V gene has CDR1 SGHVS and CDR2 FNYEAQ. This CDR3 comprises 13 residues. It was with 60 Vbeta and 13 Jbeta primers that the PCR ran. Sequencing was performed with immunoSEQ multiplex PCR; in TCRdb, only in-frame clones are kept and a portion is missing. The table includes approximately 100,000 clones, about 70% detected once. The chain recombines TRBV7-6 with TRBJ2-7; maybe TRBD2 (5 bases). The clonotype comes from a woman between 35 and 50 years old in good health and CMV-seronegative. The source material was PBMCs. For the CDR3, the DNA is TGTGCCAGCAGCTCGGGAAACTCCTACGAGCAGTACTTC. Translation: CASSSGNSYEQYF.